These 14 T cell receptor beta chains share one sample of origin, sequenced in a study of T cell responses to AZD1222 COVID-19 vaccine. The data were produced by immunoSEQ multiplex PCR, yet TCRdb's version contains in-frame clones alone and is incomplete. The sample includes more than 150,000 clones, about 90% seen only once; the top ten take about 0.49%. This material consisted of peripheral blood, taken on day 0 of AZD1222 vaccination. The receptors here all came from an adult in good health.

The chain carries TRBV7-9 and TRBJ1-1; D is unresolved. This CDR3 region has 14 residues. Per the germline V gene, CDR1 is SEHNR and CDR2 is FQNEAQ (reference sequence). V was shortened by 3 bases and J by 1 base, with 9 bases between the two germline ends. The CDR3 sequence is CASSFRRKNTEAFF. CDR3 nucleotides: TGTGCCAGCAGCTTTAGGAGAAAGAACACTGAAGCTTTCTTT.

J is TRBJ2-1 and V is TRBV5-6, with 14 bases identical to TRBD2. The CDR3 extends over 17 amino acids. Germline V CDR1 and CDR2: SGHDT, YYEEEE. The ends lost 1 base at V and 6 bases at J; junction bases unmatched: 6. The CDR3 spells CASSLSPGLAGVNEQFF. Here the CDR3 DNA reads TGTGCCAGCAGCTTGAGCCCGGGACTAGCGGGAGTCAATGAGCAGTTCTTC.

J is TRBJ1-2 and V is TRBV7-9; 10 bases match TRBD1. The germline gives CDR1 SEHNR, CDR2 FQNEAQ (reference sequence). The V and J ends lost 3 bases and 5 bases, in that order; junction bases with no gene match: 3. The CDR3 loop spans 14 amino acids. The CDR3 DNA follows: TGTGCCAGCAGCTTGACAGGGGGCGGGTATGGCTACACCTTC. Amino acids: CASSLTGGGYGYTF.

DNA of the CDR3: TGTGCCAGCAGCTTAAGGGAACGGGGACTAGCGGGGGGCAATGAGCAGTTCTTC. Amino acid sequence: CASSLRERGLAGGNEQFF. This chain uses TRBV7-3 with TRBJ2-1; TRBD2 agrees at 15 bases. Germline V gene sequence: CDR1 SGHTA, CDR2 FQGTGA. The V and J ends lost 1 base and 6 bases, in that order; junction bases with no gene match: 7. This CDR3 contains 18 residues.

The rearrangement joins TRBV7-2 to TRBJ1-1, with D hard to call. CDR1 and CDR2 from the germline V gene are SGHTA and FQGNSA. V lost 2 bases and J lost 3, with 7 bases in between. CDR3 length equals 13 residues. Here the CDR3 DNA reads TGTGCCAGCAGCTTAAAGTGGGACACTGAAGCTTTCTTT. Amino acids: CASSLKWDTEAFF.

In this sample, this clone turned up many times. The genes are TRBV6-5 and TRBJ1-4; D gene uncertain. V lost 10 bases to trimming and J lost 3 bases, with 15 bases between them. This CDR3 contains 14 residues. The germline gives CDR1 MNHEY, CDR2 SVGAGI. The CDR3 bases are TGTGCCACCTCTACGGGCGGCTCTAATGAAAAACTGTTTTTT. This gives the protein CATSTGGSNEKLFF.

Of note for this clone: Other DNA sequences of this sample code for an identical CDR3. This rearrangement joins TRBV28 to TRBJ2-7; 7 bases are a match to TRBD2. The junction had 3 bases not matched to a gene; V was cut back by 6 bases and J by 7 bases. This CDR3 contains 11 residues. Germline-derived CDR1 and CDR2 are MDHEN and SYDVKM. This CDR3 is CASSFSGEQYF. CDR3 sequence (DNA): TGTGCCAGCAGCTTTAGCGGGGAGCAGTACTTC. Drawing the rest from reference TRBV28 and TRBJ2-7, the complete variable domain is DVKVTQSSRYLVKRTGEKVFLECVQDMDHENMFWYRQDPGLGLRLIYFSYDVKMKEKGDIPEGYSVSREKKERFSLILESASTNQTSMYLCASSFSGEQYFGPGTRLTVT.

The gene calls are TRBV9 and TRBJ2-7; TRBD2 aligns across 7 bases. Germline V gives CDR1 SGDLS, CDR2 YYNGEE. CDR3 size: 15 residues. V lost 0 bases to trimming and J lost 7 bases; unmatched junction nucleotides: 10. CDR3 nucleotides: TGTGCCAGCAGCGTAGGACTAGCAGGGTTAGGGGAGCAGTACTTC. Protein product: CASSVGLAGLGEQYF.

V usage is TRBV7-2 and J usage is TRBJ2-7, with TRBD1 identical over 11 bases. Germline CDR1 reads SGHTA; CDR2 reads FQGNSA. The trim removed 5 bases at V and 4 bases at J, leaving 7 bases unmatched. The CDR3 has 15 residues. The CDR3 nucleotides are TGTGCCAGCAGCCCTCGGACAGGGGGCAAATACGAGCAGTACTTC. Its translation: CASSPRTGGKYEQYF.

This clone showed up just a few times. The genes are TRBV14 and TRBJ2-1, with D tentatively TRBD2 (6 bases). Trimming took off 3 bases at V and 5 bases at J, with 20 bases between the two ends. Germline values: CDR1 SGHDN, CDR2 FVKESK. The CDR3 consists of 17 residues. The CDR3 DNA is TGTGCCAGCAGCCATGACCTATGGGGCGGGAAAGACAATGAGCAGTTCTTC. This sequence encodes CASSHDLWGGKDNEQFF. Full variable domain (missing parts from reference TRBV14 and TRBJ2-1): EAGVTQFPSHSVIEKGQTVTLRCDPISGHDNLYWYRRVMGKEIKFLLHFVKESKQDESGMPNNRFLAERTGGTYSTLKVQPAELEDSGVYFCASSHDLWGGKDNEQFFGPGTRLTVL.

The gene calls are TRBV19 and TRBJ1-6; 8 bases align to TRBD1. With 8 bases clipped from V and 11 bases from J, the junction kept 5 bases outside the gene matches. The CDR3 length is 12 residues. Germline CDR1 LNHDA, CDR2 SQIVND (reference sequence). This chain's CDR3 is CASGQGLTPLHF. CDR3 DNA: TGTGCCAGTGGACAGGGTTTGACACCCCTCCACTTT.

V gene TRBV5-1 combines with J gene TRBJ2-7; 7 positions agree with TRBD1. Germline-derived CDR1 and CDR2 are SGHRS and YFSETQ. V shed 4 bases and J 2 bases; nucleotides not matched to a gene: 3. CDR3 length: 13 amino acids. The CDR3 nucleotides read TGCGCCAGCAGCACGGACAGGCCCTACGAGCAGTACTTC. Its protein is CASSTDRPYEQYF.

The chain carries TRBV27 and TRBJ2-7; possibly TRBD1 or TRBD2 for D (5 bases each). The CDR3 covers 14 residues. The germline V gene encodes CDR1 MNHEY and CDR2 SMNVEV (reference sequence). Trimming removed 0 bases from V and 2 bases from J, with 8 bases in between. Here the CDR3 reads CASSLSQGPYEQYF. The CDR3 DNA sequence: TGTGCCAGCAGTTTATCTCAGGGACCCTACGAGCAGTACTTC.

This clone was recorded only once. The rearrangement joins TRBV7-9 to TRBJ2-5, with D perhaps TRBD2 (5 bases). V was clipped by 1 base and J by 4 bases, with 22 bases between them. This CDR3 has 18 amino acids. The germline gives CDR1 SEHNR, CDR2 FQNEAQ (reference sequence). Here the CDR3 reads CASSLGRAGTREIETQYF. DNA of the CDR3: TGTGCCAGCAGCTTAGGGCGGGCAGGAACTAGGGAGATAGAGACCCAGTACTTC.